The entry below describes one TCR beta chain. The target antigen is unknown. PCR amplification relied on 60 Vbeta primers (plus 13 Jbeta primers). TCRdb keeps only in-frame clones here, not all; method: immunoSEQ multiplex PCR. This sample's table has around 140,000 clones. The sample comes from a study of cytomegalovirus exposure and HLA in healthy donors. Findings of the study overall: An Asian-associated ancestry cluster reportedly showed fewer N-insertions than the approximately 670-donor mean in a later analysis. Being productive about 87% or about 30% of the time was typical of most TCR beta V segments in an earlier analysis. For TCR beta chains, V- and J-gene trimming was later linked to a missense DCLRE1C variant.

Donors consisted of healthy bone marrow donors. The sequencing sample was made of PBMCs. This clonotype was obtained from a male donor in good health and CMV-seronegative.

This CDR3 reads CSVDEGAYEQYF. CDR3 in DNA: TGCAGCGTTGATGAAGGGGCGTACGAGCAGTACTTC. This chain joins TRBV29-1 and TRBJ2-7; maybe TRBD1 (5 bases). The V and J ends lost 3 bases and 4 bases respectively, with 10 bases between them. Germline lookup yields CDR1 SQVTM and CDR2 ANQGSEA. The length of the CDR3 is 12 residues.